The 29 T cell receptor beta chains presented below share a single source sample, sequenced in a study of response to subunit inactivated influenza vaccine. TCRdb re-called the RT-PCR reads with MiXCR, one entry per CDR3 protein. The sample records approximately 680,000 distinct CDR3 sequences, 15% to 19% being singletons. Sequencing was performed on PBMCs from blood, taken roughly 12 days after vaccination. The receptors come from a man aged 45-65 years who received an inactivated influenza vaccine.

This clonotype has just a few counts. This chain connects TRBV5-1 to TRBJ2-3; D is perhaps TRBD2 (5 bases). Germline V gives CDR1 SGHRS, CDR2 YFSETQ. V lost 1 base to trimming and J lost 1 base, with 13 bases between them. CDR3 length: 16 amino acids. The CDR3 spells CASSLSPLAGTDTQYF. In DNA, the CDR3 is TGCGCCAGCAGCTTGTCCCCCCTAGCTGGCACAGATACGCAGTATTTT.

This chain links TRBV7-2 with TRBJ2-7; D gene unclear. The CDR3 consists of 12 residues. CDR1 and CDR2 from the germline V gene are SGHTA and FQGNSA. Trimming shortened V by 5 bases and J by 4 bases, and 9 bases separated the two germline ends. CDR3 sequence reads: CASSITPYEQYF. The CDR3 DNA sequence: TGTGCCAGCAGCATCACTCCGTACGAGCAGTACTTC.

This clonotype turned up a few times. This chain's CDR3 is CASSVERLAKNIQYF. Written as DNA, the CDR3 is TGTGCCAGCAGCGTTGAAAGATTAGCCAAAAACATTCAGTACTTC. V and J are TRBV7-9 and TRBJ2-4; D uncertain. In germline, CDR1 is SEHNR, CDR2 FQNEAQ (reference sequence). The ends were cut back, 5 bases at V and 0 bases at J, with 11 bases in the middle. The CDR3 totals 15 residues.

The chain's CDR3 is CASSLEGGSGDTQYF. In DNA, the CDR3 is TGTGCCAGCAGCTTAGAGGGCGGGAGCGGCGATACGCAGTATTTT. The chain links TRBV7-9 to TRBJ2-3, with 7 bases lining up with TRBD2. J gave up 6 bases and V 1 base, and 7 bases lay outside the gene matches. Per germline, CDR1 SEHNR and CDR2 FQNEAQ (reference sequence). There are 15 residues in the CDR3.

This chain joins TRBV20-1 and TRBJ2-3; 10 nucleotides align to TRBD1. The CDR3 runs 15 residues. V shed 0 bases, J shed 4 bases, and the junction held 4 bases outside the gene matches. CDR1 is DFQATT, CDR2 SNEGSKA, per germline (reference sequence). CDR3 sequence (DNA): TGCAGTGCTAGAGAGGGGACAGGGGCCCCAGATACGCAGTATTTT. Amino acid sequence: CSAREGTGAPDTQYF.

Ten or more counts support this clonotype. The V gene is TRBV20-1, the J gene TRBJ1-1, with D hard to call. The germline gives CDR1 DFQATT, CDR2 SNEGSKA (reference sequence). V was clipped by 5 bases and J by 2 bases, with 12 bases between them. This CDR3 spans 13 amino acids. The CDR3, as DNA: TGCAGTGCTCTGTCCGGCAGAAACACTGAAGCTTTCTTT. Its protein product is CSALSGRNTEAFF.

The chain recombines TRBV6-2 or TRBV6-3 with TRBJ2-3, with TRBD2 as a possible D gene (6 bases). V dropped 2 bases and J dropped 4 bases, with 10 bases sitting between them. The CDR3 runs 14 residues. Germline V gene lookup returns CDR1 MNHEY and CDR2 SVGEGT. The chain's CDR3 is CASSYGGRSDTQYF. The CDR3 DNA reads as TGTGCCAGCAGTTACGGGGGGAGATCAGATACGCAGTATTTT.

There are a few counts of this clonotype. The CDR3 protein is CASSLGTSGRASYEQYF. For the CDR3, the DNA is TGCGCCAGCAGCTTGGGGACTAGCGGGCGGGCCTCCTACGAGCAGTACTTC. The V and J genes are TRBV5-1 and TRBJ2-7; 11 nucleotides agree with TRBD2. This CDR3 comprises 17 residues. Trimming took 0 bases from V and 0 from J; bases not matched to a gene: 5. Germline CDR1 is SGHRS and CDR2 is YFSETQ.

This clonotype was seen more than once but under ten times. The V call is TRBV4-3, the J call TRBJ2-5; no definite D call. Germline loops: CDR1 LGHNA, CDR2 YSLEER. V was clipped by 1 base and J by 1 base, with 7 bases between them. CDR3 length equals 14 residues. The CDR3: CASSQGWGQETQYF. In DNA, the CDR3 is TGCGCCAGCAGCCAAGGGTGGGGCCAAGAGACCCAGTACTTC.

V and J are TRBV28 and TRBJ2-1; D is perhaps TRBD2 (6 bases). Trimming pared 11 bases from V and 3 bases from J, leaving 23 bases between. Germline V gene data show CDR1 as MDHEN and CDR2 as SYDVKM. The CDR3 is 16 residues long. The CDR3, as DNA: TGTGCCTCCAAACCCGGACTTACGGGAGACTACAATGAGCAGTTCTTC. Its translation is CASKPGLTGDYNEQFF.

The chain is built from TRBV7-2 and TRBJ1-1, with D perhaps matching TRBD1 (6 bases). This CDR3 is built from 11 residues. Trimming pared 3 bases from V and 11 bases from J, leaving 10 bases between. Germline V gene sequence: CDR1 SGHTA, CDR2 FQGNSA. In DNA, the CDR3 is TGTGCCAGCAGCTTCAGGGGCCTGGCTTTCTTT. It specifies CASSFRGLAFF.

This chain connects TRBV6-2 or TRBV6-3 to TRBJ2-1; 9 positions match TRBD1. The germline V gene has CDR1 MNHEY and CDR2 SVGEGT. This CDR3 has 15 residues. V dropped 5 bases and J dropped 4; count of bases not matched to a gene: 6. The CDR3: CASSPDRGRYNEQFF. The CDR3 DNA sequence: TGTGCCAGCAGTCCCGACAGGGGGAGGTACAATGAGCAGTTCTTC.

The chain has TRBV28 and TRBJ1-5; the match to TRBD1 covers 8 bases. The CDR3 consists of 15 residues. In germline, CDR1 is MDHEN, CDR2 SYDVKM. With V trimmed by 7 bases and J by 6 bases, 11 bases remained unmatched. The CDR3 here is CASTLIGQGFQPQHF. As DNA, the CDR3 is TGTGCCAGCACCCTAATAGGACAGGGATTTCAGCCCCAGCATTTT.

The rearrangement uses TRBV7-8 and TRBJ2-1; the D call may be TRBD1 or TRBD2 (5 bases each). The length of the CDR3 is 15 residues. Trimming pared 3 bases from V and 6 bases from J, leaving 15 bases between. Germline CDR1 is SGHVS and CDR2 is FQNEAQ. Here the CDR3 reads CASSLRRDALNEQFF. CDR3 nucleotide sequence: TGTGCCAGCAGCTTGCGCCGGGACGCCCTCAATGAGCAGTTCTTC.

This clonotype was seen only a few times. This chain uses TRBV18 with TRBJ2-3; TRBD2 aligns across 12 bases. This CDR3 is built from 18 residues. The germline V gene encodes CDR1 KGHSH and CDR2 LQKENI. V shed 1 base, J shed 2 bases, and the junction held 7 bases outside the gene matches. For the CDR3, the DNA is TGTGCCAGCTCACCACGAAAGGGACTAGCGGGCAACACAGATACGCAGTATTTT. This encodes CASSPRKGLAGNTDTQYF.

This clonotype was seen a few times. The V call is TRBV20-1, the J call TRBJ2-1, with 10 bases lining up with TRBD2. Germline V lookup: CDR1 DFQATT, CDR2 SNEGSKA (reference sequence). The J segment lost 5 bases and the V segment lost 0 bases, leaving 4 bases of the junction unmatched. The CDR3 length is 15 residues. The chain's CDR3 is CSARDRLAGHNEQFF. Here the CDR3 DNA reads TGCAGTGCTAGAGACCGACTAGCGGGCCACAATGAGCAGTTCTTC.

This sequence joins TRBV10-3 and TRBJ2-3, with 12 bases lining up with TRBD2. V trimming: 6 bases; J trimming: 0 bases; junction bases outside the gene matches: 7. This CDR3 is built from 17 residues. The V gene's germline CDR1 is ENHRY and CDR2 SYGVKD. CDR3 amino acids: CAISPLAGGPSTDTQYF. CDR3 nucleotides: TGTGCCATCAGCCCCCTAGCGGGAGGGCCGAGCACAGATACGCAGTATTTT.

This clonotype was detected a few times. This chain joins TRBV5-6 and TRBJ1-1; 7 bases agree with TRBD1. V gave up 4 bases and J gave up 4 bases; unmatched junction bases: 10. Germline assignment: CDR1 SGHDT and CDR2 YYEEEE. This CDR3 contains 15 residues. DNA of the CDR3: TGTGCCAGCAGCCTGTGGAGGGGGCTGGGCACTGAAGCTTTCTTT. It translates to CASSLWRGLGTEAFF.

The chain couples TRBV4-1 to TRBJ2-1, with TRBD2 matching 16 bases. This CDR3 is built from 18 residues. J gave up 4 bases and V 4 bases, and 7 bases lay outside the gene matches. Germline CDR1 and CDR2: MGHRA and YSYEKL. CDR3 amino acids: CASSPGTSGGELYNEQFF. In nucleotides, the CDR3 is TGCGCCAGCAGCCCGGGGACTAGCGGGGGGGAATTATACAATGAGCAGTTCTTC.

This clonotype was observed at least ten times. The rearrangement uses TRBV28 and TRBJ2-1; 11 bases match TRBD2. The CDR3 runs 16 residues. The V segment lost 5 bases and the J segment 9 bases; nucleotides outside the gene matches: 12. The germline gives CDR1 MDHEN, CDR2 SYDVKM. The CDR3 region has the DNA TGTGCCAGCAGTCTCCTGGGACTAGCGGAGCAGAGTGAGCAGTTCTTC. Its translation: CASSLLGLAEQSEQFF.

The chain links TRBV6-1 to TRBJ2-1, with D unclear. Trimming pared 6 bases from V and 0 bases from J, leaving 12 bases between. The CDR3 sequence is 15 residues long. Germline CDR1 reads MNHNS; CDR2 reads SASEGT. The CDR3 sequence is CASRSPGYSYNEQFF. CDR3 in DNA: TGTGCCAGCAGGAGTCCCGGATACTCCTACAATGAGCAGTTCTTC.

This clonotype has ten or more counts. DNA for the CDR3: TGTGCCAGCAGTTTCTCCGGTTTCGGGGAGCTGTTTTTT. Translation: CASSFSGFGELFF. The rearrangement links TRBV12-3 or TRBV12-4 to TRBJ2-2; D is undetermined. The CDR3 is 13 amino acids. Trimming shortened V by 3 bases and J by 7 bases, and 9 bases separated the two germline ends.

This clonotype was picked up a small number of times. The gene calls are TRBV9 and TRBJ2-2, with a weak D call TRBD1 (6 bases). The ends were cut back, 3 bases at V and 1 base at J, with 10 bases in the middle. From germline, CDR1 is SGDLS and CDR2 YYNGEE. This CDR3 spans 15 amino acids. The CDR3 loop reads CASSARGMNTGELFF. The CDR3 region has the DNA TGTGCCAGCAGCGCCAGGGGAATGAACACCGGGGAGCTGTTTTTT.

The chain carries TRBV7-6 and TRBJ2-5; no definite D call. The germline V gene encodes CDR1 SGHVS and CDR2 FNYEAQ. The CDR3 length is 13 residues. Trimming took off 6 bases at V and 1 base at J, with 9 bases between the two ends. CDR3 nucleotide sequence: TGTGCCAGCAGTCGAAGGTTCCAAGAGACCCAGTACTTC. Its protein is CASSRRFQETQYF. The full variable domain, rest sourced from reference TRBV7-6 and TRBJ2-5, is GAGVSQSPRYKVTKRGQDVALRCDPISGHVSLYWYRQALGQGPEFLTYFNYEAQQDKSGLPNDRFSAERPEGSISTLTIQRTEQRDSAMYRCASSRRFQETQYFGPGTRLLVL.

This clonotype showed up just a few times. This rearrangement joins TRBV15 to TRBJ2-3; no firm D call. The CDR3 totals 13 residues. V was clipped by 0 bases and J by 3 bases, with 4 bases between them. Germline values: CDR1 LNHNV, CDR2 YYDKDF (reference sequence). The CDR3 loop is CATSRDRTDTQYF. DNA of the CDR3: TGTGCCACCAGCAGAGATCGGACAGATACGCAGTATTTT.

The chain combines TRBV4-3 with TRBJ2-3, with D possibly called TRBD1 or TRBD2 (5 bases each). V lost 1 base and J lost 8, with 13 bases in between. The germline V gene encodes CDR1 LGHNA and CDR2 YSLEER. CDR3 length: 14 amino acids. The CDR3 loop is CASSQGRGASTQYF. CDR3 DNA sequence: TGCGCCAGCAGCCAAGGCCGGGGCGCTTCTACGCAGTATTTT.

As concerns this clonotype: One end of the junction does not line up with germline, which may come from a read error. V and J are TRBV10-3 and TRBJ2-2; D possibly uses TRBD1 or TRBD2 (5 bases each). CDR3 length equals 16 residues. Germline CDR1 is ENHRY and CDR2 is SYGVKD. The CDR3 loop is CAISDSKVANTGALFF. As DNA, the CDR3 is TGTGCCATCAGTGACTCTAAGGTCGCGAACACCGGGGCGCTGTTTTTT.

J is TRBJ2-5 and V is TRBV29-1, with 8 nucleotides matching TRBD1. V was pared by 8 bases and J by 5 bases, with 7 bases of the junction left unmatched. Germline V lookup: CDR1 SQVTM, CDR2 ANQGSEA. The CDR3 runs to 12 residues. CDR3 amino acids: CSFTRGPETQYF. For the CDR3, the DNA is TGCAGCTTTACCAGGGGGCCTGAGACCCAGTACTTC.

This clonotype showed up just a few times. The CDR3 loop is CASSLPQGGYTF. CDR3 bases: TGTGCCAGCAGCTTACCCCAGGGGGGCTACACCTTC. The chain joins TRBV7-9 to TRBJ1-2; possibly TRBD1 for D (6 bases). Between the trimmed V and J ends, which lost 2 bases and 8 bases, there was a span of 9 bases. Germline lookup yields CDR1 SEHNR and CDR2 FQNEAQ (reference sequence). The CDR3 sequence is 12 residues long.